This entry lists 15 T cell receptor beta chains sequenced from one sample in a study of T cell changes during pregnancy in multiple sclerosis. Here immunoSEQ multiplex PCR was the method, and the copy in TCRdb shows in-frame clones only, minus some. Among roughly 83,000 clones, over 80% were seen once, and the ten largest hold 3.5%. The specimen was PBMCs, collected in the first trimester of pregnancy. The receptors originated from a female donor in good health, serving as a control in a pregnancy study. Some clones in this sample may be carry-over from other donors' samples.

The rearrangement joins TRBV11-2 to TRBJ2-2; D gene unclear. Germline-derived CDR1 and CDR2 are SGHAT and FQNNGV. This CDR3 contains 14 residues. V was cut by 5 bases and J by 6 bases, with 13 bases left in between. The chain's CDR3 is CASSPRSGSGELFF. The CDR3 nucleotides are TGTGCCAGCAGCCCACGATCGGGTTCCGGGGAGCTGTTTTTT. Using reference TRBV11-2 and TRBJ2-2 for the parts outside the CDR3, the full variable domain is EAGVAQSPRYKIIEKRQSVAFWCNPISGHATLYWYQQILGQGPKLLIQFQNNGVVDDSQLPKDRFSAERLKGVDSTLKIQPAKLEDSAVYLCASSPRSGSGELFFGEGSRLTVL.

The chain combines TRBV6-1 with TRBJ2-5; weak D call: TRBD2 (6 bases). Deletions cut 3 bases from V and 5 bases from J, with 13 bases between. Germline V CDR1 and CDR2: MNHNS, SASEGT. The CDR3 spans 14 residues. Here the CDR3 DNA reads TGTGCCAGCAGTGACAGGCCTCGGGGGGAGACCCAGTACTTC. It is translated as CASSDRPRGETQYF.

This chain joins TRBV18 and TRBJ2-7; D is uncertain. The CDR3 runs 13 residues. The ends were cut back, 2 bases at V and 4 bases at J, with 9 bases in the middle. The V gene's germline CDR1 is KGHSH and CDR2 LQKENI. The CDR3 region is CASSPNTLYEQYF. The CDR3 DNA is TGTGCCAGCTCACCAAACACCCTTTACGAGCAGTACTTC.

This clone was seen just once. The chain recombines TRBV5-6 with TRBJ1-1, with D unresolved. Trimming cost V 2 bases and J 1 base, with 12 bases left between them. This CDR3 contains 15 residues. Per germline, CDR1 SGHDT and CDR2 YYEEEE. The CDR3 coding sequence is TGTGCCAGCAGCTTATACAGTCTCACGAACACTGAAGCTTTCTTT. As protein: CASSLYSLTNTEAFF. Using reference TRBV5-6 and TRBJ1-1 for the parts outside the CDR3, the full variable domain is DAGVTQSPTHLIKTRGQQVTLRCSPKSGHDTVSWYQQALGQGPQFIFQYYEEEERQRGNFPDRFSGHQFPNYSSELNVNALLLGDSALYLCASSLYSLTNTEAFFGQGTRLTVV.

V and J are TRBV9 and TRBJ2-6, with 8 bases lining up with TRBD1. The length of the CDR3 is 20 residues. From germline, CDR1 is SGDLS and CDR2 YYNGEE. Losses at the gene ends were 3 bases for V and 2 bases for J; bases not matched to a gene: 16. CDR3 in amino acids: CASSARLRTGHPTGANVLTF. The CDR3 coding sequence is TGTGCCAGCAGCGCCCGTCTCAGGACAGGGCATCCCACTGGGGCCAACGTCCTGACTTTC.

This clone was picked up one time. This chain links TRBV5-1 with TRBJ2-5, with TRBD2 matching over 8 bases. The ends lost 3 bases at V and 0 bases at J; junction bases unmatched: 4. The CDR3 length is 15 residues. Germline assignment: CDR1 SGHRS and CDR2 YFSETQ. The CDR3 spells CASSSEGLDQETQYF. CDR3 nucleotide sequence: TGCGCCAGCAGCTCGGAGGGACTAGACCAAGAGACCCAGTACTTC. The full variable domain, rest sourced from reference TRBV5-1 and TRBJ2-5, is KAGVTQTPRYLIKTRGQQVTLSCSPISGHRSVSWYQQTPGQGLQFLFEYFSETQRNKGNFPGRFSGRQFSNSRSEMNVSTLELGDSALYLCASSSEGLDQETQYFGPGTRLLVL.

The genes are TRBV4-2 and TRBJ2-1; TRBD2 matches at 7 bases. V dropped 3 bases and J dropped 1; count of bases not matched to a gene: 15. The germline V gene encodes CDR1 LGHNA and CDR2 YNFKEQ. This CDR3 has 19 residues. The CDR3 is CASSQSYTPLSGSYNEQFF. Written as DNA, the CDR3 is TGTGCCAGCAGCCAGTCATATACCCCCCTTAGCGGGTCCTACAATGAGCAGTTCTTC.

This chain links TRBV5-1 with TRBJ2-7; possibly TRBD1 for D (6 bases). This CDR3 has 16 residues. The germline CDR1 and CDR2 sequences are SGHRS and YFSETQ. The ends were cut back, 0 bases at V and 0 bases at J, with 13 bases in the middle. The chain's CDR3 is CASSLGAGTPSYEQYF. In nucleotides, the CDR3 is TGCGCCAGCAGCTTGGGGGCCGGGACACCCTCCTACGAGCAGTACTTC.

This clone came up once. This chain uses TRBV5-4 with TRBJ2-3, with 15 bases fitting TRBD2. CDR1 is SGHNT, CDR2 YYREEE, per germline (reference sequence). CDR3 length equals 17 residues. The V gene end was trimmed by 4 bases and the J gene end by 6 bases; junction bases not matched to a gene: 9. The CDR3 sequence: CASSRRTSGGALDTQYF. As DNA, the CDR3 is TGTGCCAGCAGCAGACGGACTAGCGGGGGGGCCTTGGATACGCAGTATTTT.

The chain joins TRBV19 to TRBJ2-5; 9 bases match TRBD2. Unmatched junction bases numbered 11, after V lost 5 bases and J lost 7 bases. Germline CDR1 reads LNHDA; CDR2 reads SQIVND (reference sequence). The CDR3 has 15 residues. CDR3: CASSPLGLAKRTQYF. For the CDR3, the DNA is TGTGCCAGTAGTCCACTGGGACTAGCTAAGCGGACCCAGTACTTC.

This rearrangement joins TRBV6-5 to TRBJ2-3, with TRBD1 matching 8 bases. The ends lost 6 bases at V and 3 bases at J; junction bases unmatched: 5. The CDR3 is made up of 14 amino acids. Germline CDR1 MNHEY, CDR2 SVGAGI. The CDR3 region is CASSLQGDTDTQYF. As DNA, the CDR3 is TGTGCCAGCAGCCTACAGGGGGATACAGATACGCAGTATTTT.

The V gene is TRBV6-5, the J gene TRBJ2-7; possibly TRBD1 for D (7 bases). V was cut by 6 bases and J by 2 bases, with 17 bases left in between. Germline V gene lookup returns CDR1 MNHEY and CDR2 SVGAGI. The CDR3 consists of 15 residues. This chain's CDR3 is CASRRGTAVPYEQYF. CDR3 sequence (DNA): TGTGCCAGCAGGCGCGGGACAGCGGTCCCCTACGAGCAGTACTTC.

The chain joins TRBV5-4 to TRBJ2-5, with 15 bases identical to TRBD2. The V segment lost 3 bases and the J segment 0 bases; nucleotides outside the gene matches: 3. The length of the CDR3 is 17 residues. CDR1 and CDR2 (germline): SGHNT, YYREEE (reference sequence). The CDR3 here is CASSWGLAGGNQETQYF. The CDR3 region has the DNA TGTGCCAGCAGCTGGGGACTAGCGGGGGGCAACCAAGAGACCCAGTACTTC.

The chain has TRBV11-2 and TRBJ2-5; a possible D gene is TRBD2 (5 bases). The CDR3 runs to 12 residues. Germline lookup yields CDR1 SGHAT and CDR2 FQNNGV. As DNA, the CDR3 is TGTGCGGTTAGAGATCCGGGGGAGACCCAGTACTTC. Residues: CAVRDPGETQYF.

This chain joins TRBV27 and TRBJ2-2, with TRBD1 matching over 8 bases. This CDR3 has 16 amino acids. Trimming cost V 4 bases and J 4 bases; bases outside gene matches: 8. Germline V gene data show CDR1 as MNHEY and CDR2 as SMNVEV (reference sequence). The CDR3 reads CASSSAGGMFTGELFF. CDR3 coding DNA: TGTGCCAGCAGTTCAGCAGGGGGCATGTTCACCGGGGAGCTGTTTTTT.